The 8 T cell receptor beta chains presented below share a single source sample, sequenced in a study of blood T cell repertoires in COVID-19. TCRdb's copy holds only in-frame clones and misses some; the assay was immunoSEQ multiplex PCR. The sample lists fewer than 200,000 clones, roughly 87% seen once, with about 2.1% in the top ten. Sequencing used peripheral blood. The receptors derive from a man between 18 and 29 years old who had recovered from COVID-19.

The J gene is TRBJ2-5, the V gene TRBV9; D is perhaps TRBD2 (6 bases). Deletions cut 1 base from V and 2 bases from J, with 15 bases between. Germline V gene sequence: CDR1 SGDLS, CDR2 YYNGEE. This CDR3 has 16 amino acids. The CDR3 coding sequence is TGTGCCAGCAGCGTATTTGGGCGGGACCTGCAAGAGACCCAGTACTTC. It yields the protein CASSVFGRDLQETQYF.

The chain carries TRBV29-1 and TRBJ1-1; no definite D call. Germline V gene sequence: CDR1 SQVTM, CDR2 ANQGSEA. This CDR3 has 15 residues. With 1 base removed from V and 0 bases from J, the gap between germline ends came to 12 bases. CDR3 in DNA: TGCAGCGTTGAAGGTATGAGCCTAATGAACACTGAAGCTTTCTTT. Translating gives CSVEGMSLMNTEAFF.

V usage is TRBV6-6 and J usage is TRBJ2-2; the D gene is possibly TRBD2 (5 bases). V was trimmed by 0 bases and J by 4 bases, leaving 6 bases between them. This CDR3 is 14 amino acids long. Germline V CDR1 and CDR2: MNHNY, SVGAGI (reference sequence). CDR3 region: CASSYSDSTGELFF. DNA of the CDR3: TGTGCCAGCAGTTACTCGGACTCCACCGGGGAGCTGTTTTTT.

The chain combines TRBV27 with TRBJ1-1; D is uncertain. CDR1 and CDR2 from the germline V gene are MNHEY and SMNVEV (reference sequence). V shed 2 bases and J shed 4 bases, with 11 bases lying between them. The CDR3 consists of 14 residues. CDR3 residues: CASSLAGPGTEAFF. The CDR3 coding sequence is TGTGCCAGCAGTTTAGCGGGCCCTGGCACTGAAGCTTTCTTT.

CDR3 region: CASSGESGNTIYF. The CDR3 nucleotides read TGTGCCAGCTCAGGGGAGTCTGGAAACACCATATATTTT. The chain links TRBV18 to TRBJ1-3, with D hard to call. Germline values: CDR1 KGHSH, CDR2 LQKENI. Between the trimmed V and J ends, which lost 5 bases and 1 base, there was a span of 6 bases. This CDR3 is 13 amino acids long.

CDR3 loop: CASSPSGAGELFF. Written as DNA, the CDR3 is TGTGCCAGCAGCCCTAGCGGGGCCGGGGAGCTGTTTTTT. The chain employs TRBV7-9 and TRBJ2-2, with 9 bases matching TRBD2. Looked up from germline, CDR1 is SEHNR and CDR2 is FQNEAQ (reference sequence). V lost 5 bases to trimming and J lost 6 bases; unmatched junction nucleotides: 1. This CDR3 is built from 13 residues.

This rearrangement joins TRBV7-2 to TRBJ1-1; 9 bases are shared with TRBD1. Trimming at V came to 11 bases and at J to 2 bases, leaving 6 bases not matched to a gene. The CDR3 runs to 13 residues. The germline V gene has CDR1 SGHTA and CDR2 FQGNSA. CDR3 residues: CASAGQGNTEAFF. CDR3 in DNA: TGTGCCTCCGCGGGACAGGGAAACACTGAAGCTTTCTTT.

In DNA form, the CDR3 reads TGTGCCAGCAGCTTCCAAGCCGGGGTGACCCAGCATTTT. Translation: CASSFQAGVTQHF. The rearrangement joins TRBV11-2 to TRBJ1-5; D unresolved. The CDR3 sequence is 13 residues long. Germline assignment: CDR1 SGHAT and CDR2 FQNNGV. Deletions cut 3 bases from V and 11 bases from J, with 14 bases between.